The 9 T cell receptor beta chains below come from one sample, sequenced in a study of T cell clonotyping in hematopoietic cell transplantation. Sequencing used immunoSEQ multiplex PCR; TCRdb keeps in-frame clones, though not all of them. Counted here are 37,000 or so clones, 75% to 90% occurring once; the ten biggest clones make up under 2%. The sample was peripheral blood mononuclear cells. These receptors originate from a woman between 35 and 50 years old in good health. Some clones in this sample may be carry-over from other donors' samples.

The genes are TRBV19 and TRBJ1-4; D is possibly TRBD1 (6 bases). This CDR3 is built from 14 residues. The V end lost 3 bases, the J end lost 7 bases, and 12 bases lay between the germline ends. Germline V lookup: CDR1 LNHDA, CDR2 SQIVND (reference sequence). This CDR3 reads CASSIPGVGEKLFF. The CDR3 nucleotides read TGTGCCAGTAGTATCCCAGGGGTCGGTGAAAAACTGTTTTTT.

This chain uses TRBV5-5 with TRBJ2-7; the D is unclear. Looked up from germline, CDR1 is SGHKS and CDR2 is YYEKEE (reference sequence). The CDR3 contains 14 residues. V was shortened by 0 bases and J by 3 bases, with 10 bases between the two germline ends. DNA of the CDR3: TGTGCCAGCAGCTTGGAGGTGGTGGGCTACGAGCAGTACTTC. Translation: CASSLEVVGYEQYF.

The chain uses TRBV7-2 and TRBJ1-2, with D unresolved. Per the germline V gene, CDR1 is SGHTA and CDR2 is FQGNSA. This CDR3 is built from 16 residues. V was pared by 1 base and J by 9 bases, with 21 bases between. The CDR3 bases are TGTGCCAGCAGCTTAGGCCCAGCCCCCAACGCCGCTCGCTACACCTTC. Its protein product is CASSLGPAPNAARYTF.

The chain is built from TRBV11-3 and TRBJ2-2; 12 nucleotides agree with TRBD2. The ends lost 4 bases at V and 6 bases at J; junction bases unmatched: 15. From germline, CDR1 is SGHNT and CDR2 YENEEA. The CDR3 has 19 amino acids. CDR3 DNA sequence: TGTGCCAGCAGCTCTCGGGAAACGACTAGCGGGAGTCAGGCCGGGGAGCTGTTTTTT. It translates to CASSSRETTSGSQAGELFF.

The chain couples TRBV27 to TRBJ2-2, with 7 positions matching TRBD2. CDR1 and CDR2 (germline): MNHEY, SMNVEV (reference sequence). V was clipped by 5 bases and J by 6 bases; unmatched bases: 6. This CDR3 is built from 14 residues. The CDR3 sequence: CASSLGGTAGELFF. CDR3 coding DNA: TGTGCCAGCAGTCTCGGGGGGACGGCCGGGGAGCTGTTTTTT.

The gene calls are TRBV10-3 and TRBJ2-7; 7 bases match TRBD2. V lost 0 bases to trimming and J lost 3 bases; unmatched junction nucleotides: 5. The CDR3 is 15 amino acids. Germline CDR1 is ENHRY and CDR2 is SYGVKD. In DNA, the CDR3 is TGTGCCATCAGTGAGTCGGCTAGCGGAGACTACGAGCAGTACTTC. This gives the protein CAISESASGDYEQYF.

The chain carries TRBV28 and TRBJ1-1; possibly TRBD1 for D (6 bases). V was trimmed by 7 bases and J by 2 bases, leaving 17 bases between them. This CDR3 comprises 15 residues. Germline CDR1 MDHEN, CDR2 SYDVKM. The CDR3 loop reads CASITGTKHNTEAFF. CDR3 sequence (DNA): TGTGCCAGCATCACCGGGACAAAGCACAACACTGAAGCTTTCTTT.

The chain has TRBV29-1 and TRBJ1-1; no definite D call. CDR1 is SQVTM and CDR2 is ANQGSEA in the germline V gene. This CDR3 region has 12 residues. V lost 7 bases to trimming and J lost 4 bases, with 13 bases between them. The CDR3 DNA reads TGCAGCGGGGATGCAGAGGGCACTGAAGCTTTCTTT. Translated, it gives CSGDAEGTEAFF.

This clone was picked up a small number of times. The chain carries TRBV5-1 and TRBJ1-1; D remains ambiguous. Trimming shortened V by 5 bases and J by 1 base, and 12 bases separated the two germline ends. Germline CDR1 and CDR2: SGHRS and YFSETQ. The CDR3 has 14 residues. Here the CDR3 reads CASSPVGGNTEAFF. CDR3 DNA: TGCGCCAGCAGTCCCGTAGGAGGGAACACTGAAGCTTTCTTT.